Listed below are T cell receptor beta chains from one sample, sequenced in a study of cytomegalovirus exposure and HLA in healthy donors. Measured with immunoSEQ multiplex PCR; TCRdb has only the in-frame clones, and not every one. The profile covers about 180,000 clones, with around three quarters appearing a single time and around 5.7% taken by the ten largest. Sequences were obtained from PBMCs. Receptor source: a man aged 40-50 years in good health and CMV-seronegative. Each CDR3 is given with its conserved first and last residue. The D gene is left open where the match is weak.

J gene: TRBJ2-2; D gene: -; V gene: TRBV7-9; CDR3 protein: CASSRHPTKIGELFF
J gene: TRBJ2-7; D gene: -; V gene: TRBV7-9; CDR3 protein: CASSARTATSYEQYF
J gene: TRBJ2-3; D gene: -; V gene: TRBV19; CDR3 protein: CASSDRSTDTQYF
J gene: TRBJ2-6; D gene: -; V gene: TRBV19; CDR3 protein: CASSKQGRGANVLTF
J gene: TRBJ2-1; D gene: -; V gene: TRBV27; CDR3 protein: CASSFSRAGIFLRQFF
J gene: TRBJ2-2; D gene: -; V gene: TRBV7-7; CDR3 protein: CASGQGNTGELFF
J gene: TRBJ1-4; D gene: TRBD1; V gene: TRBV7-8; CDR3 protein: CASSLRTGLNEKLFF
J gene: TRBJ2-1; D gene: -; V gene: TRBV6-1; CDR3 protein: CASSESNNEQFF
J gene: TRBJ2-2; D gene: TRBD2; V gene: TRBV11-1; CDR3 protein: CASSSGLAGFTGELFF
J gene: TRBJ2-5; D gene: TRBD2; V gene: TRBV18; CDR3 protein: CASSPRLAGAQETQYF
J gene: TRBJ1-5; D gene: TRBD1; V gene: TRBV7-2; CDR3 protein: CASSLLEGAYQPQHF
J gene: TRBJ2-7; D gene: TRBD1; V gene: TRBV19; CDR3 protein: CASSPRTGAHEQYF
J gene: TRBJ1-2; D gene: -; V gene: TRBV7-8; CDR3 protein: CASSLVQGRVGYTF
J gene: TRBJ1-4; D gene: TRBD1; V gene: TRBV2; CDR3 protein: CASTGTGASNEKLFF
J gene: TRBJ2-3; D gene: -; V gene: TRBV18; CDR3 protein: CASSHPGSTDTQYF
J gene: TRBJ1-2; D gene: TRBD1; V gene: TRBV5-4; CDR3 protein: CASQDRGGYGYTF
J gene: TRBJ2-7; D gene: -; V gene: TRBV10-1; CDR3 protein: CASSESGGAAYEQYF
J gene: TRBJ2-5; D gene: TRBD2; V gene: TRBV7-2; CDR3 protein: CASSEAGAETQYF
J gene: TRBJ2-7; D gene: -; V gene: TRBV6-6; CDR3 protein: CASSRQGGIEQYF
J gene: TRBJ2-7; D gene: TRBD1; V gene: TRBV19; CDR3 protein: CASSGQETFYEQYF
J gene: TRBJ2-1; D gene: TRBD2; V gene: TRBV5-1; CDR3 protein: CAGSTGLAGGKFSYNEQFF
J gene: TRBJ2-3; D gene: -; V gene: TRBV29-1; CDR3 protein: CSVVRPGPDTQYF
J gene: TRBJ2-7; D gene: TRBD1; V gene: TRBV10-3; CDR3 protein: CAISSDRGAWEQYF
J gene: TRBJ2-7; D gene: -; V gene: TRBV6-6; CDR3 protein: CASSHGGLEQYF
J gene: TRBJ2-3; D gene: -; V gene: TRBV12-5; CDR3 protein: CASGFGQTTHTDTQYF
J gene: TRBJ1-4; D gene: -; V gene: TRBV9; CDR3 protein: CASSDGNPNEKLFF
J gene: TRBJ2-7; D gene: TRBD2; V gene: TRBV6-5; CDR3 protein: CASSSGGVSSYEQYF
J gene: TRBJ2-7; D gene: -; V gene: TRBV7-8; CDR3 protein: CASSFSPGVVYEQYF
J gene: TRBJ1-5; D gene: -; V gene: TRBV6-6; CDR3 protein: CASSLYPDRYNQPQHF
J gene: TRBJ1-1; D gene: -; V gene: TRBV2; CDR3 protein: CASSELEDTEAFF
J gene: TRBJ2-1; D gene: TRBD1; V gene: TRBV6-5; CDR3 protein: CASSKPGQNNEQFF
J gene: -; D gene: TRBD1; V gene: TRBV7-9; CDR3 protein: CASSSGQTLEQYF
J gene: TRBJ1-5; D gene: -; V gene: TRBV4-1; CDR3 protein: CASSQLAPDRQPQHF
J gene: TRBJ1-5; D gene: -; V gene: TRBV28; CDR3 protein: CASRYSSSGFGQPQHF
J gene: TRBJ1-4; D gene: TRBD1; V gene: TRBV7-9; CDR3 protein: CASSEKQGSGEKLFF
J gene: TRBJ2-2; D gene: -; V gene: TRBV5-6; CDR3 protein: CASSLADVRVGELFF
J gene: TRBJ2-2; D gene: TRBD1; V gene: TRBV30; CDR3 protein: CATDRGSMPGELFF
J gene: TRBJ1-2; D gene: -; V gene: TRBV6-5; CDR3 protein: CASSYSGFYGYTF
J gene: TRBJ2-7; D gene: TRBD2; V gene: TRBV7-2; CDR3 protein: CASSRGGIAYEQYF
J gene: TRBJ2-4; D gene: -; V gene: TRBV4-1; CDR3 protein: CASSQPVEENIQYF
J gene: TRBJ2-7; D gene: -; V gene: TRBV9; CDR3 protein: CASSVYGIGEQYF
J gene: TRBJ1-2; D gene: -; V gene: TRBV7-9; CDR3 protein: CASSRSADRYGYTF
J gene: TRBJ2-2; D gene: TRBD1; V gene: TRBV19; CDR3 protein: CAGGTGNDGGELFF
J gene: TRBJ2-3; D gene: -; V gene: TRBV5-6; CDR3 protein: CASSYGSDTQYF
J gene: TRBJ1-2; D gene: TRBD1; V gene: TRBV7-9; CDR3 protein: CASSPRDSGRGYTF
J gene: TRBJ1-2; D gene: -; V gene: TRBV7-9; CDR3 protein: CSSSLVTSGEYGYTF
J gene: TRBJ1-5; D gene: -; V gene: TRBV2; CDR3 protein: CASSLEGGQPQHF
J gene: TRBJ2-7; D gene: -; V gene: TRBV18; CDR3 protein: CASSQGLYEQYF
J gene: TRBJ2-3; D gene: TRBD1; V gene: TRBV29-1; CDR3 protein: CSVGQGTTDTQYF
J gene: TRBJ2-4; D gene: -; V gene: TRBV5-4; CDR3 protein: CASSLPGGSKNIQYF
J gene: TRBJ2-5; D gene: TRBD2; V gene: TRBV30; CDR3 protein: CAWAGGVIEGTQYF
J gene: TRBJ1-2; D gene: TRBD1; V gene: TRBV9; CDR3 protein: CASSATTGEGYTF